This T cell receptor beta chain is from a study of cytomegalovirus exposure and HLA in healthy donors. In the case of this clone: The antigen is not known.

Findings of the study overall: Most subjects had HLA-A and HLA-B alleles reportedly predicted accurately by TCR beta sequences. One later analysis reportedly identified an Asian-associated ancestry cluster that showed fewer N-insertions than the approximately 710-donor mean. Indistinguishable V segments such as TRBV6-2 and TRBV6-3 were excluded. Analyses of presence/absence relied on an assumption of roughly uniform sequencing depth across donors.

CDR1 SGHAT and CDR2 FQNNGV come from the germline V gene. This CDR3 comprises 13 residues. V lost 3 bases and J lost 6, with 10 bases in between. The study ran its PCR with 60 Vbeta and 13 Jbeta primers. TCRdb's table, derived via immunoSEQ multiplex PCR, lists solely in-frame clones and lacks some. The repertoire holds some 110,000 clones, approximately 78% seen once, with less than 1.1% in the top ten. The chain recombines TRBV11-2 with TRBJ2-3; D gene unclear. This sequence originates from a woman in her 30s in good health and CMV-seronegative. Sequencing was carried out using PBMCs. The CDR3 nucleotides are TGTGCCAGCAGCTTCGCTAACCGGGATACGCAGTATTTT. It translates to CASSFANRDTQYF.